The 14 T cell receptor beta chains given below trace back to one sample, sequenced in a study of blood T cell repertoires in COVID-19. TCRdb keeps only in-frame clones here, not all; method: immunoSEQ multiplex PCR. The sample shows hundreds of thousands of clones, roughly 90% of them seen only once. The specimen was PBMCs or T cells enriched from blood (not recorded which). These TCRs come from a man between 60 and 70 years old who had recovered from COVID-19.

V gene TRBV7-9 combines with J gene TRBJ1-3, with D unresolved. Germline CDR1 reads SEHNR; CDR2 reads FQNEAQ (reference sequence). V was pared by 6 bases and J by 7 bases, with 10 bases between. The CDR3 spans 12 residues. CDR3 loop: CASRTAGNTIYF. The CDR3, as DNA: TGTGCCAGCAGAACAGCGGGGAACACCATATATTTT.

The genes are TRBV10-3 and TRBJ2-5; maybe TRBD2 (5 bases). CDR3 length: 13 residues. CDR1 is ENHRY, CDR2 SYGVKD, per germline. Trimming left V 3 bases short and J 4 bases short, with 9 bases between. CDR3 loop: CAISDGLLETQYF. The CDR3 DNA follows: TGTGCCATCAGTGATGGACTGTTAGAGACCCAGTACTTC.

The V call is TRBV4-1, the J call TRBJ1-6; 7 bases agree with TRBD1. Germline trimming cut 1 base from V and 9 bases from J; bases unmatched to any gene: 9. The germline V gene encodes CDR1 MGHRA and CDR2 YSYEKL. The CDR3 totals 16 residues. The CDR3: CASSQATGELSSPLHF. The DNA for the CDR3 is TGCGCCAGCAGCCAAGCAACAGGGGAGTTGTCTTCACCCCTCCACTTT.

The chain employs TRBV30 and TRBJ1-4; TRBD1 matches 7 bases. The germline CDR1 and CDR2 sequences are GTSNPN and SVGIG (reference sequence). The junction had 8 bases not matched to a gene; V was cut back by 3 bases and J by 1 base. The CDR3 covers 16 residues. Here the CDR3 reads CAWSLRQGLTNEKLFF. CDR3 sequence (DNA): TGTGCCTGGAGCCTCAGACAGGGACTAACTAATGAAAAACTGTTTTTT.

This clone showed up just a few times. The chain recombines TRBV19 with TRBJ1-1, with a possible D match to TRBD1 (5 bases). The CDR3 is 20 amino acids. Germline-derived CDR1 and CDR2 are LNHDA and SQIVND (reference sequence). With 0 bases removed from V and 4 bases from J, the gap between germline ends came to 27 bases. The DNA for the CDR3 is TGTGCCAGTAGTATAGATTCGCGGCGGGGCCCGGGATTTCAGGGCACTGAAGCTTTCTTT. Translating gives CASSIDSRRGPGFQGTEAFF.

This chain joins TRBV19 and TRBJ2-7; maybe TRBD1 (5 bases). The V gene's germline CDR1 is LNHDA and CDR2 SQIVND (reference sequence). V was shortened by 4 bases and J by 4 bases, with 11 bases between the two germline ends. There are 13 residues in the CDR3. The CDR3 sequence is CASSSAGNYEQYF. The CDR3 nucleotides are TGTGCCAGTAGTAGCGCAGGGAATTACGAGCAGTACTTC.

The chain links TRBV28 to TRBJ1-1, with TRBD1 matching over 8 bases. The CDR3 consists of 18 residues. V lost 9 bases to trimming and J lost 4 bases; unmatched junction nucleotides: 22. Germline-derived CDR1 and CDR2 are MDHEN and SYDVKM. CDR3 nucleotide sequence: TGTGCCAGTAAATCCGCCATGCAGGGGGCGGTATGGGTCACTGAAGCTTTCTTT. This encodes CASKSAMQGAVWVTEAFF.

This clone was counted between two and nine times. This chain uses TRBV2 with TRBJ1-1, with TRBD1 matching over 7 bases. This CDR3 is 16 amino acids long. With 5 bases clipped from V and 4 bases from J, the junction kept 13 bases outside the gene matches. Germline V gene lookup returns CDR1 SNHLY and CDR2 FYNNEI. CDR3 coding DNA: TGTGCCAGCAGTCAAGGACCTTACAGGGGAACCACTGAAGCTTTCTTT. Protein sequence: CASSQGPYRGTTEAFF.

This sequence joins TRBV19 and TRBJ1-2; 7 bases are a match to TRBD1. CDR1 and CDR2 from the germline V gene are LNHDA and SQIVND (reference sequence). This CDR3 has 16 residues. J gave up 1 base and V 9 bases, and 14 bases lay outside the gene matches. The CDR3 is CASTDRGTANNYGYTF. The CDR3 nucleotides are TGTGCCAGCACGGACCGAGGGACAGCTAATAACTATGGCTACACCTTC.

This rearrangement joins TRBV10-3 to TRBJ2-3; D remains ambiguous. CDR3 size: 13 residues. V lost 8 bases and J 0 bases, leaving 9 bases between the germline ends. Germline V gives CDR1 ENHRY, CDR2 SYGVKD. The CDR3 reads CAIRGHSTDTQYF. In nucleotides, the CDR3 is TGTGCCATCCGCGGCCACAGCACAGATACGCAGTATTTT.

This sequence joins TRBV2 and TRBJ2-7; 11 bases are a match to TRBD2. CDR1 and CDR2 from the germline V gene are SNHLY and FYNNEI. This CDR3 contains 15 residues. The junction had 6 bases not matched to a gene; V was cut back by 4 bases and J by 4 bases. CDR3 residues: CASSVLGTSGYEQYF. For the CDR3, the DNA is TGTGCCAGCAGTGTCCTCGGGACTAGCGGTTACGAGCAGTACTTC. The variable domain in full, with the rest retrieved from reference TRBV2 and TRBJ2-7, is EPEVTQTPSHQVTQMGQEVILRCVPISNHLYFYWYRQILGQKVEFLVSFYNNEISEKSEIFDDQFSVERPDGSNFTLKIRSTKLEDSAMYFCASSVLGTSGYEQYFGPGTRLTVT.

The chain joins TRBV5-5 to TRBJ2-1; D possibly corresponds to TRBD2 (6 bases). CDR1 and CDR2 from the germline V gene are SGHKS and YYEKEE (reference sequence). The CDR3 loop spans 14 amino acids. V lost 5 bases, J lost 0 bases, and 9 bases lay in between. CDR3 nucleotide sequence: TGTGCCAGCAGGTTAGCGGTCTCCTACAATGAGCAGTTCTTC. It encodes CASRLAVSYNEQFF.

The chain couples TRBV5-6 to TRBJ1-2; possible D gene TRBD1, 6 bases. V was pared by 2 bases and J by 4 bases, with 18 bases between. This CDR3 comprises 16 residues. Germline V gives CDR1 SGHDT, CDR2 YYEEEE. The CDR3 bases are TGTGCCAGCAGCTTTTCCGGAAACAGGGTGGTCTATGGCTACACCTTC. Protein sequence: CASSFSGNRVVYGYTF.

V is TRBV7-2 and J is TRBJ2-5; the D gene is possibly TRBD2 (5 bases). Germline V CDR1 and CDR2: SGHTA, FQGNSA. The CDR3 is made up of 14 amino acids. V dropped 2 bases and J dropped 4 bases, with 11 bases sitting between them. The chain's CDR3 is CASSLSGSSETQYF. The CDR3 nucleotides read TGTGCCAGCAGCTTATCGGGGAGTTCAGAGACCCAGTACTTC.